This T cell receptor beta chain was profiled in a study of T cells in Graves' hyperthyroidism and ophthalmopathy. Regarding the study as a whole: Ophthalmopathy stood apart from stable hyperthyroidism in a 13 V-J model. A median about 6.2 months before onset, the model predicted ophthalmopathy. In the blood, most expanded thyroid clonotypes above 0.001 appeared as well.

Concerning this clonotype itself: What it binds is unknown.

RNA transcripts yielded amplified TCR beta CDR3 regions. First-round RT-PCR with HTBI primers amplified the TCR CDR3 region. MiXCR, applied by TCRdb to the multiplex PCR reads, yields one record per CDR3 protein. Among about 500,000 distinct CDR3 sequences listed, over 13% were seen once. The PBMCs studied were ones that came from roughly 9.4 ml fresh peripheral blood. Germline CDR1 is SGHDN and CDR2 is FVKESK. The CDR3 is 18 amino acids. V shed 4 bases, J shed 2 bases, and the junction held 7 bases outside the gene matches. The specimen sequenced was blood. The TCR originated in a woman aged 18-30 years with Graves' hyperthyroidism. The chain recombines TRBV14 with TRBJ2-3, with 15 nucleotides matching TRBD2. CDR3 sequence reads: CASSRTSGRENPTDTQYF. The CDR3 coding sequence is TGTGCCAGCAGCCGGACTAGCGGGAGGGAAAACCCCACAGATACGCAGTATTTT.